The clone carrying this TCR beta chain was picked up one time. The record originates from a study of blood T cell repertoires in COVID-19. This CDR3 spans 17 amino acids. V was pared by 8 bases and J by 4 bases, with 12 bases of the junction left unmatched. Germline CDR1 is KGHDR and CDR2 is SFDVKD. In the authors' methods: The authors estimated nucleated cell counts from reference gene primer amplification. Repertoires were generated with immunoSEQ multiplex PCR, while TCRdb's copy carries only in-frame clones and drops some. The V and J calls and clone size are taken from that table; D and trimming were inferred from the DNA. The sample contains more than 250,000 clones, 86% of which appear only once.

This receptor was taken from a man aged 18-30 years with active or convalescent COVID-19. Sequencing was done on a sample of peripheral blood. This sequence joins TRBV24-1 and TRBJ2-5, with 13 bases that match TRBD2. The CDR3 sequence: CATMTDGLAGVSETQYF. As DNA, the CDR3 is TGTGCCACCATGACGGACGGACTAGCGGGAGTGTCAGAGACCCAGTACTTC.